These 8 T cell receptor beta chains share one sample of origin, sequenced in a study of T cell responses to AZD1222 COVID-19 vaccine. Produced via immunoSEQ multiplex PCR; TCRdb's table is partial and in-frame only. The table records around 120,000 clones, roughly 90% of them present only once. This sample comprised peripheral blood, obtained 28 days after the second AZD1222 dose. The receptors derive from an adult who received the AZD1222 COVID-19 vaccine.

J is TRBJ2-1 and V is TRBV3-1 (or the pseudogene TRBV3-2), with a weak D call TRBD2 (6 bases). Per germline, CDR1 LGHDT and CDR2 YNNKEL (reference sequence). The V gene lost 1 base and the J gene lost 4 bases, with 11 bases spanning the gap. The CDR3 has 15 residues. CDR3 residues: CASSQGTKLYNEQFF. The CDR3, as DNA: TGTGCCAGCAGCCAAGGGACTAAATTATACAATGAGCAGTTCTTC.

The rearrangement joins TRBV18 to TRBJ2-5; perhaps TRBD2 as D (5 bases). Germline V CDR1 and CDR2: KGHSH, LQKENI. The CDR3 is 14 residues long. V was cut by 2 bases and J by 5 bases, with 12 bases left in between. The CDR3 region is CASSPGGRVETQYF. CDR3 DNA: TGTGCCAGCTCACCAGGCGGGCGGGTGGAGACCCAGTACTTC.

J is TRBJ2-3 and V is TRBV28, with D maybe TRBD1 (5 bases). Germline CDR1 reads MDHEN; CDR2 reads SYDVKM. The length of the CDR3 is 16 residues. The germline V and J ends were trimmed by 3 bases and 0 bases, with 13 bases remaining between them. The CDR3 loop is CASSLSGKLSTDTQYF. For the CDR3, the DNA is TGTGCCAGCAGTTTGTCAGGGAAACTTAGCACAGATACGCAGTATTTT.

V and J are TRBV28 and TRBJ1-2; the D is unclear. Germline V gene data show CDR1 as MDHEN and CDR2 as SYDVKM. This CDR3 spans 13 amino acids. Trimming took off 5 bases at V and 2 bases at J, with 9 bases between the two ends. The CDR3 sequence: CASSEPRNYGYTF. The DNA for the CDR3 is TGTGCCAGCAGTGAGCCCAGAAACTATGGCTACACCTTC.

This rearrangement joins TRBV11-3 to TRBJ2-1; 9 bases fit TRBD2. The germline gives CDR1 SGHNT, CDR2 YENEEA. With V trimmed by 5 bases and J by 2 bases, 1 base remained unmatched. The CDR3 spans 14 residues. CDR3 region: CASSRTSAYNEQFF. CDR3 bases: TGTGCCAGCAGCCGGACTAGCGCCTACAATGAGCAGTTCTTC.

J is TRBJ1-6 and V is TRBV9; the D gene is possibly TRBD1 (5 bases). Trimming removed 0 bases at V and 10 bases at J, with 8 bases between. Germline V CDR1 and CDR2: SGDLS, YYNGEE. The length of the CDR3 is 13 residues. The CDR3 spells CASSVGGDSPLHF. The CDR3 DNA sequence: TGTGCCAGCAGCGTAGGGGGCGACTCACCCCTCCACTTT.

The chain carries TRBV28 and TRBJ2-4; maybe TRBD1 (6 bases). The CDR3 extends over 14 amino acids. Looked up from germline, CDR1 is MDHEN and CDR2 is SYDVKM. The V gene lost 5 bases and the J gene lost 0 bases, with 8 bases spanning the gap. CDR3 nucleotides: TGTGCCAGCAGTCTAGGGGGAGCCAAAAACATTCAGTACTTC. The encoded protein is CASSLGGAKNIQYF.

The chain carries TRBV20-1 and TRBJ1-2; D unresolved. Germline CDR1 and CDR2: DFQATT and SNEGSKA (reference sequence). The CDR3 is made up of 11 amino acids. The ends were cut back, 0 bases at V and 8 bases at J, with 7 bases in the middle. The CDR3 nucleotides read TGCAGTGCTAGAGATTCTGTAGGCTACACCTTC. It translates to CSARDSVGYTF.